This T cell receptor (beta chain) originates from a study of blood T cell repertoires in COVID-19. The authors' processing: Reference gene primer amplification gave nucleated cell count estimates. Sequenced by immunoSEQ multiplex PCR; TCRdb stores in-frame clones only, minus some. The DNA was the basis for D and trimming; V, J and clone size are from that table. This sample has 100,000 or so clones, with about 87% found just once. The germline V gene encodes CDR1 SGHRS and CDR2 YFSETQ. Trimming took off 2 bases at V and 10 bases at J, with 10 bases between the two ends. The CDR3 runs 12 residues. The rearrangement uses TRBV5-1 and TRBJ2-1; D possibly corresponds to TRBD2 (6 bases). Sequenced: peripheral blood. This clonotype was sampled from a man between 50 and 59 years old with active or convalescent COVID-19. CDR3: CASSFAGWEQFF. The CDR3 coding sequence is TGCGCCAGCAGCTTTGCGGGGTGGGAGCAGTTCTTC.